The clone carrying this TCR beta chain appeared once. Measured with immunoSEQ multiplex PCR; TCRdb has only the in-frame clones, and not every one. This table has more than 11,000 clones, roughly 50% appearing once. These data are taken from a study of sequential checkpoint blockade in melanoma. Treatment defined: randomized to nivolumab then ipilimumab (arm A) or the reverse (arm B). Trimming cost V 5 bases and J 5 bases; bases outside gene matches: 5. The CDR3 loop spans 15 amino acids. Germline CDR1 reads LNHDA; CDR2 reads SQIVND (reference sequence). The chain is built from TRBV19 and TRBJ2-3, with 12 bases fitting TRBD2. The sample was CD8+ T cells sorted from blood (inferred from file names), taken from a patient given nivolumab and ipilimumab in sequence. This clonotype was obtained from a human donor with melanoma. CDR3 sequence reads: CASSASGGAGDTQYF. CDR3 sequence (DNA): TGTGCCAGTAGTGCTAGCGGGGGGGCCGGAGATACGCAGTATTTT.